The 7 T cell receptor beta chains listed next were all sequenced from one sample in a study of T cells in Graves' hyperthyroidism and ophthalmopathy. Using RNA transcripts as the source, TCR beta CDR3 regions were amplified. Carried out on the TCR CDR3, a first-round RT-PCR used the HTBI primer set. MiXCR, run by TCRdb on the multiplex PCR reads, gives a single entry per CDR3 protein. The data contain roughly 660,000 distinct CDR3 sequences, roughly 17% of them singletons. Material: blood. The source of these receptors is a man between 45 and 60 years old with Graves' hyperthyroidism.

This clonotype was detected many times. DNA for the CDR3: TGTGCCAGCAGTTTAGCGTATGAGGCGGGAGGGCCGGAAGATACGCAGTATTTT. Its translation: CASSLAYEAGGPEDTQYF. The chain joins TRBV12-3 or TRBV12-4 to TRBJ2-3; TRBD2 agrees at 9 bases. The CDR3 contains 18 residues. The V and J ends lost 0 bases and 5 bases, in that order; junction bases with no gene match: 12.

This clonotype was detected ten times or more. The chain carries TRBV5-1 and TRBJ2-3, with D hard to call. This CDR3 contains 14 residues. Germline V gene sequence: CDR1 SGHRS, CDR2 YFSETQ. V lost 4 bases to trimming and J lost 1 base, with 10 bases between them. In DNA form, the CDR3 reads TGCGCCAGCAGCGTGGAAGTTCGCACAGATACGCAGTATTTT. It is translated as CASSVEVRTDTQYF.

The CDR3 DNA follows: TGTGCCACCAGTGATCAGAATGGACTAGGTACGGATGAGCAGTTCTTC. Translation gives CATSDQNGLGTDEQFF. The rearrangement uses TRBV24-1 and TRBJ2-1; TRBD2 agrees at 7 bases. The CDR3 has 16 amino acids. Germline V gene data show CDR1 as KGHDR and CDR2 as SFDVKD. V was pared by 3 bases and J by 8 bases, with 12 bases of the junction left unmatched.

This clonotype was counted only a few times. V is TRBV28 and J is TRBJ2-5; 8 positions agree with TRBD2. Germline V CDR1 and CDR2: MDHEN, SYDVKM. V was pared by 4 bases and J by 6 bases, with 10 bases of the junction left unmatched. The CDR3 consists of 15 residues. The CDR3 nucleotides read TGTGCCAGCAGTTCCCCGGGGGGGGGGCTAAAGACCCAGTACTTC. Translation: CASSSPGGGLKTQYF.

The chain has TRBV30 and TRBJ2-7; 11 positions agree with TRBD2. The CDR3 has 15 residues. Germline CDR1 is GTSNPN and CDR2 is SVGIG (reference sequence). V was clipped by 3 bases and J by 2 bases; unmatched bases: 6. CDR3: CAWRGGTSGPYEQYF. The CDR3 nucleotides read TGTGCCTGGAGGGGAGGGACTAGCGGCCCCTACGAGCAGTACTTC.

This clonotype was seen a few times. J is TRBJ2-1 and V is TRBV10-2; 9 bases line up with TRBD1. Looked up from germline, CDR1 is WSHSY and CDR2 is SAAADI. The CDR3 is made up of 14 amino acids. The V and J ends lost 7 bases and 6 bases, in that order; junction bases with no gene match: 7. DNA for the CDR3: TGCGCCAGCACCGGGACAGGGATAGCCAATGAGCAGTTCTTC. Protein sequence: CASTGTGIANEQFF.

This clonotype occurred many times. This rearrangement joins TRBV30 to TRBJ2-2; D remains ambiguous. V lost 3 bases and J lost 1, with 9 bases in between. CDR3 size: 14 residues. Germline CDR1 is GTSNPN and CDR2 is SVGIG (reference sequence). The CDR3 DNA follows: TGTGCCTGGAGACCTGCTTTGAACACCGGGGAGCTGTTTTTT. Translation gives CAWRPALNTGELFF. The full variable domain, in which reference TRBV30 and TRBJ2-2 provide the parts outside the CDR3, is SQTIHQWPATLVQPVGSPLSLECTVEGTSNPNLYWYRQAAGRGLQLLFYSVGIGQISSEVPQNLSASRPQDRQFILSSKKLLLSDSGFYLCAWRPALNTGELFFGEGSRLTVL.